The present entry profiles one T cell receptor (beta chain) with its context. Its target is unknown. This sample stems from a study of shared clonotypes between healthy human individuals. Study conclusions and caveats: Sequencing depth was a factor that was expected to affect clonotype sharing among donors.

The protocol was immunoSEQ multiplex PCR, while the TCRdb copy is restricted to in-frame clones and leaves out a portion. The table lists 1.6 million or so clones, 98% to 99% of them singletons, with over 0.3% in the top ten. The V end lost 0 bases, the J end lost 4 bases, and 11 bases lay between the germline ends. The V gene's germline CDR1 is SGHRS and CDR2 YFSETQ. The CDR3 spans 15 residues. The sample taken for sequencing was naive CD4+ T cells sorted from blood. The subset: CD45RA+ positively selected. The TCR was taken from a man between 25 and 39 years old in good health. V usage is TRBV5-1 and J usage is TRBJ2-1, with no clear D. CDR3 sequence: CASSLEPTLYNEQFF. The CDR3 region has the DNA TGCGCCAGCAGCTTGGAGCCTACCCTTTACAATGAGCAGTTCTTC.